The entry below describes one T cell receptor (beta chain). As yet, its antigen is unknown. Use of 60 Vbeta and 13 Jbeta primers characterized the PCR. Per the authors' pipeline: There were about 86 million unique TCR beta chains by a later count, and about 12 million of them were shared. Sequenced by immunoSEQ multiplex PCR; TCRdb stores in-frame clones only, minus some. The V and J calls and clone size come from that table; D and trimming were worked out from the DNA. The table shows under 200,000 clones, with 77% occurring only once. Germline V gene lookup returns CDR1 MNHEY and CDR2 SMNVEV (reference sequence). V was pared by 6 bases and J by 1 base, with 9 bases between. The CDR3 length is 13 residues. These data belong to a study of cytomegalovirus exposure and HLA in healthy donors. Study outcomes and limitations: The authors listed approximately 150 TCR beta chains as cytomegalovirus-associated.

This TCR came from a female donor in good health and CMV-seronegative. The sample was PBMCs. The chain carries TRBV27 and TRBJ1-1, with D tentatively TRBD1 (6 bases). CDR3 coding DNA: TGTGCCAGCAGGATGACAGGGAACACTGAAGCTTTCTTT. Its translation: CASRMTGNTEAFF.